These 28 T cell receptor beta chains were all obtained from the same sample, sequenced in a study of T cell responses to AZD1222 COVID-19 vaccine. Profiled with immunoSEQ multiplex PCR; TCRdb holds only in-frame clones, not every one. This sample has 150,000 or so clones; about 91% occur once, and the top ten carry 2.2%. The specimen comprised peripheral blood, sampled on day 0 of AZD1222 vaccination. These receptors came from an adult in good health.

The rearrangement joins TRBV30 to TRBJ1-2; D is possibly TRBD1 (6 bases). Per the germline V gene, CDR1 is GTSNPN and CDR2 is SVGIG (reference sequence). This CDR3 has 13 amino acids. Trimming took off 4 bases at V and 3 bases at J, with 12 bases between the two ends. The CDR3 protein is CAWMPGADYGYTF. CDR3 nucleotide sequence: TGTGCCTGGATGCCGGGGGCGGACTATGGCTACACCTTC.

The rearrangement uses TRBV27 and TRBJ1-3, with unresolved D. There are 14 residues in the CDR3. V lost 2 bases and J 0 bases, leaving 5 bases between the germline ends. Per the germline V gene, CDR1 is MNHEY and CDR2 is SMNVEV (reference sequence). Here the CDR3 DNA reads TGTGCCAGCAGTTTAGATAACTCTGGAAACACCATATATTTT. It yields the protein CASSLDNSGNTIYF.

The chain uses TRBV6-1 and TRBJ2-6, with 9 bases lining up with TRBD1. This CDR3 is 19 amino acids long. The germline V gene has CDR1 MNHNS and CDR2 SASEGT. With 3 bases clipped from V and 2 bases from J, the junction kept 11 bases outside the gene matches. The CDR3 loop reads CASSDRVRDRVAGANVLTF. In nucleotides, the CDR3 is TGTGCCAGCAGTGACAGGGTCCGGGACAGGGTAGCTGGGGCCAACGTCCTGACTTTC.

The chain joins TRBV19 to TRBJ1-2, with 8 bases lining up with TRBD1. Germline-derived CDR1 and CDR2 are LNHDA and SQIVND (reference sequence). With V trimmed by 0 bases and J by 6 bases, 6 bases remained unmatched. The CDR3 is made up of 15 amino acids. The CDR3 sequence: CASSIEWGQEDGYTF. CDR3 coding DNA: TGTGCCAGTAGTATAGAATGGGGACAGGAGGATGGCTACACCTTC. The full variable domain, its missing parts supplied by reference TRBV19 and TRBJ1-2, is DGGITQSPKYLFRKEGQNVTLSCEQNLNHDAMYWYRQDPGQGLRLIYYSQIVNDFQKGDIAEGYSVSREKKESFPLTVTSAQKNPTAFYLCASSIEWGQEDGYTFGSGTRLTVV.

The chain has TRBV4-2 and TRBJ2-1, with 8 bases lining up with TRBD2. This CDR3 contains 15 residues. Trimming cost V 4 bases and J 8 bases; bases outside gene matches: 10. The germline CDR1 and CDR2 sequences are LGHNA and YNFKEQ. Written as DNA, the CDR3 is TGTGCCAGCAGCCTTTTGGAAGCGGGAGCATATGAGCAGTTCTTC. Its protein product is CASSLLEAGAYEQFF.

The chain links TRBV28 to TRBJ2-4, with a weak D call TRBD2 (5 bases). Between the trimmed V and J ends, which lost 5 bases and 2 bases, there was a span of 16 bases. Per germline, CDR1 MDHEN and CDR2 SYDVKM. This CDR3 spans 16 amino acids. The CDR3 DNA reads TGTGCCAGCAGTCCCACTTCTCCGGGGACCAAAAACATTCAGTACTTC. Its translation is CASSPTSPGTKNIQYF.

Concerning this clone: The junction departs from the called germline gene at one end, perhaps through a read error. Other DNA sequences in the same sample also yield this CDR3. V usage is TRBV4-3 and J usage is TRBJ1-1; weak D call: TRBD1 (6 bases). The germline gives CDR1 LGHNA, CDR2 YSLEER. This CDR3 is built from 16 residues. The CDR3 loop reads CASSQITGGGYTEAFF. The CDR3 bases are TGCGCCAGCAGCCAAATCACGGGGGGCGGGTACACTGAAGCTTTTTTT.

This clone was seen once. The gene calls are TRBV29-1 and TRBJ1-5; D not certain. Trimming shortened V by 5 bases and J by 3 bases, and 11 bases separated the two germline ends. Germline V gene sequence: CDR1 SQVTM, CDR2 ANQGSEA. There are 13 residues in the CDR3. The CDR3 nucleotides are TGCAGCGTTTCGGACGGATTCAATCAGCCCCAGCATTTT. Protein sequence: CSVSDGFNQPQHF.

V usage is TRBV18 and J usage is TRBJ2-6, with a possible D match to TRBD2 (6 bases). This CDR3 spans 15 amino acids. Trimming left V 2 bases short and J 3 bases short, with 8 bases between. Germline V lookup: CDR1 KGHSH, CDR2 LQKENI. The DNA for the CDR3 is TGTGCCAGCTCACCAAGGAGGGGTGGGGCCAACGTCCTGACTTTC. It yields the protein CASSPRRGGANVLTF.

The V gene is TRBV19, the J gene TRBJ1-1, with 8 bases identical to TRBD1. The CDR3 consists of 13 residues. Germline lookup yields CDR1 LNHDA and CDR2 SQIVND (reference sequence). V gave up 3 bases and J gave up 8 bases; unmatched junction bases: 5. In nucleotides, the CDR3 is TGTGCCAGTAGTATCGACAGGGGCAGAGAAGCTTTCTTT. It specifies CASSIDRGREAFF.

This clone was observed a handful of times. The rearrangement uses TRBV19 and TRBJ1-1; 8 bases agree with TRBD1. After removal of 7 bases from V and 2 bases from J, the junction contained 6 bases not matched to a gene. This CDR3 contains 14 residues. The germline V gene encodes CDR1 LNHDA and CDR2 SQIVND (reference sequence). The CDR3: CASTRDRRNTEAFF. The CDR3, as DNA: TGTGCCAGTACCCGGGACAGGCGTAACACTGAAGCTTTCTTT.

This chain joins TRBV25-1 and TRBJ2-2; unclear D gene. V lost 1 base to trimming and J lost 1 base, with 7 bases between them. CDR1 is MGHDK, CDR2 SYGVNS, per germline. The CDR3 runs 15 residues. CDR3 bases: TGTGCCAGCAGTGAATCGGTCAGGAACACCGGGGAGCTGTTTTTT. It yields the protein CASSESVRNTGELFF.

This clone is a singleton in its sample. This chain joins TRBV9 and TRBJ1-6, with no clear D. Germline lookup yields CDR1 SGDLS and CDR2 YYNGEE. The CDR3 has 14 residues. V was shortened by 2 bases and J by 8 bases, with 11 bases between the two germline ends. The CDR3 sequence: CASSVGLFDSPLHF. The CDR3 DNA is TGTGCCAGCAGCGTGGGCTTATTTGATTCACCCCTCCACTTT.

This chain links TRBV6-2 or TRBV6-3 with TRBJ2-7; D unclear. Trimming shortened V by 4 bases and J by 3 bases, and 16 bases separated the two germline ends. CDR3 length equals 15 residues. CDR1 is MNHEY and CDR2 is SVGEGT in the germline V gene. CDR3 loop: CASSSPTLVDYEQYF. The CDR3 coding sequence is TGTGCCAGCAGTTCACCGACTCTAGTGGACTACGAGCAGTACTTC.

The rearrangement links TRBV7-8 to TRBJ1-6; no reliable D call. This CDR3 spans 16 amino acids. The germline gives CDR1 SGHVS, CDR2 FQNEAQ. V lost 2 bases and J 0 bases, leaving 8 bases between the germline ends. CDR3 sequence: CASSLSFGSYNSPLHF. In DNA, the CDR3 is TGTGCCAGCAGCTTAAGTTTTGGCTCCTATAATTCACCCCTCCACTTT. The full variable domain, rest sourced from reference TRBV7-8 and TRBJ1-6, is GAGVSQSPRYKVAKRGQDVALRCDPISGHVSLFWYQQALGQGPEFLTYFQNEAQLDKSGLPSDRFFAERPEGSVSTLKIQRTQQEDSAVYLCASSLSFGSYNSPLHFGNGTRLTVT.

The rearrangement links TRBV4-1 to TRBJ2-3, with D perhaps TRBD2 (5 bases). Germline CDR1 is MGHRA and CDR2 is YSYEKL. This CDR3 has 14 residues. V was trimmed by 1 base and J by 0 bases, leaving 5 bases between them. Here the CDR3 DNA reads TGCGCCAGCAGCCAAGGCGGGAGCACAGATACGCAGTATTTT. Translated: CASSQGGSTDTQYF.

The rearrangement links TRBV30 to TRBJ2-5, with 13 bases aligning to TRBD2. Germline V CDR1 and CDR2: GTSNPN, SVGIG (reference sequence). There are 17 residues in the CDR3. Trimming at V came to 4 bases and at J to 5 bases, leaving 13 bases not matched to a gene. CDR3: CAWTHGLAGVSGETQYF. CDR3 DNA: TGTGCCTGGACACATGGACTAGCGGGAGTTTCGGGGGAGACCCAGTACTTC.

As DNA, the CDR3 is TGTGCCAGCAGCCCCACTAGGGGGTATGAAGCTTTCTTT. Translated: CASSPTRGYEAFF. The chain links TRBV7-9 to TRBJ1-1; weak D call: TRBD1 (6 bases). Germline V CDR1 and CDR2: SEHNR, FQNEAQ (reference sequence). V shed 5 bases and J shed 7 bases, with 14 bases lying between them. This CDR3 is built from 13 residues.

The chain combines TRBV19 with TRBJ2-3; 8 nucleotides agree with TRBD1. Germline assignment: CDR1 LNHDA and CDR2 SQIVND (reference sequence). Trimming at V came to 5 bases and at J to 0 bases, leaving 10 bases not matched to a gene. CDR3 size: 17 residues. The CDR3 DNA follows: TGTGCCAGTAGTGCCCGACAGGGGACGGGTAGCACAGATACGCAGTATTTT. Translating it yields CASSARQGTGSTDTQYF.

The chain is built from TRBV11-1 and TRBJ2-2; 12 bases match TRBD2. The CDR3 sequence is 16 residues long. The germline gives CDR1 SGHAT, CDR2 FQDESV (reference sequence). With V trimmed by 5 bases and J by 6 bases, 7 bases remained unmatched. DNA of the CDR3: TGTGCCAGCAGCCAGACTAGCGGGAGTCCCCCCGGGGAGCTGTTTTTT. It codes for CASSQTSGSPPGELFF. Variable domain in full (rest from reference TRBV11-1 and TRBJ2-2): EAEVAQSPRYKITEKSQAVAFWCDPISGHATLYWYRQILGQGPELLVQFQDESVVDDSQLPKDRFSAERLKGVDSTLKIQPAELGDSAMYLCASSQTSGSPPGELFFGEGSRLTVL.

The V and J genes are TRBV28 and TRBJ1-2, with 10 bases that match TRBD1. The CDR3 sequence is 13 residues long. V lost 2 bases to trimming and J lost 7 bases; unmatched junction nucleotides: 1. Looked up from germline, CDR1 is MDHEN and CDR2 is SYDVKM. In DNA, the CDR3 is TGTGCCAGCAGTTTAGACAGGGGGCTTGGCTACACCTTC. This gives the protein CASSLDRGLGYTF.

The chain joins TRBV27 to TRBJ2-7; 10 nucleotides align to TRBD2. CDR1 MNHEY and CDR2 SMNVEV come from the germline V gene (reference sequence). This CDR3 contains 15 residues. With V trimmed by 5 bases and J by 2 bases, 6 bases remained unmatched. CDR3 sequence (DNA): TGTGCCAGCAGTACCGGACTAGCGGACCCCTACGAGCAGTACTTC. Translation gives CASSTGLADPYEQYF.

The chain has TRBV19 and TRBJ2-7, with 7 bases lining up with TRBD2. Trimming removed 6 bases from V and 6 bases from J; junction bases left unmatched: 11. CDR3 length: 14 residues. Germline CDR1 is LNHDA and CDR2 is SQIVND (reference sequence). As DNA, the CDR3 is TGTGCCAGTAGACCGAGTGAAGGGAGGGGCGAGCAGTACTTC. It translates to CASRPSEGRGEQYF.

The CDR3 region is CASSWSTGGNSPLHF. In nucleotides, the CDR3 is TGTGCCAGCAGTTGGAGTACAGGGGGTAATTCACCCCTCCACTTT. V usage is TRBV27 and J usage is TRBJ1-6, with 8 bases aligning to TRBD1. Germline V gene lookup returns CDR1 MNHEY and CDR2 SMNVEV (reference sequence). Germline trimming cut 4 bases from V and 6 bases from J; bases unmatched to any gene: 5. CDR3 length equals 15 residues.

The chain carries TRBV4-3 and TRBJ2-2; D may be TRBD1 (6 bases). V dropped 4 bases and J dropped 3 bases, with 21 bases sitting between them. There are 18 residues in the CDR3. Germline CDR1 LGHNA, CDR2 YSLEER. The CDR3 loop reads CASSRHHPPDSHTGELFF. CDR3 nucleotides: TGCGCCAGCAGCCGTCATCACCCTCCGGACAGCCACACCGGGGAGCTGTTTTTT.

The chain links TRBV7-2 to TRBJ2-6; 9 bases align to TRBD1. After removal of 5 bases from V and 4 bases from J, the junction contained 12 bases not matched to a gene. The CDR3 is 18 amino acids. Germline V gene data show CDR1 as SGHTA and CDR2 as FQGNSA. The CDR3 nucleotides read TGTGCCAGCAGCAAAAGTCCCGGGACAGGGTCCGGGGCCAACGTCCTGACTTTC. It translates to CASSKSPGTGSGANVLTF.

The CDR3 nucleotides read TGCGCCAGCAGCTTAGGAGGGAGAGTAACTGAAGCTTTCTTT. It codes for CASSLGGRVTEAFF. The chain joins TRBV5-1 to TRBJ1-1; D ambiguous. The CDR3 loop spans 14 amino acids. V lost 2 bases, J lost 5 bases, and 13 bases lay in between. Germline values: CDR1 SGHRS, CDR2 YFSETQ. Full variable domain (missing parts from reference TRBV5-1 and TRBJ1-1): KAGVTQTPRYLIKTRGQQVTLSCSPISGHRSVSWYQQTPGQGLQFLFEYFSETQRNKGNFPGRFSGRQFSNSRSEMNVSTLELGDSALYLCASSLGGRVTEAFFGQGTRLTVV.

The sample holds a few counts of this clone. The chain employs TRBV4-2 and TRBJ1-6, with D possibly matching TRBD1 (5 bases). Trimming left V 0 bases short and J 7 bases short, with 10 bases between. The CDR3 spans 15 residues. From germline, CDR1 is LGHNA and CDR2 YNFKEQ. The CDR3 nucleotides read TGTGCCAGCAGCCAAGATGGGGGGGAAAATTCACCCCTCCACTTT. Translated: CASSQDGGENSPLHF.